The 20 T cell receptor beta chains in this list originate from one sample, sequenced in a study of OX40 agonist ivuxolimab in advanced cancers. Method: immunoSEQ multiplex PCR; TCRdb's copy keeps in-frame clones and lacks some. This table holds 40,000 to 60,000 clones, about 90% found once. The specimen comprised CD4+ or CD8+ T cells sorted from blood, sampled in a trial of the OX40 agonist ivuxolimab. These receptors were taken from an adult with an advanced solid tumor such as melanoma, head and neck, liver or kidney cancer.

The rearrangement uses TRBV9 and TRBJ1-2; the match to TRBD1 covers 11 bases. Trimming removed 0 bases from V and 4 bases from J; junction bases left unmatched: 8. The length of the CDR3 is 17 residues. CDR1 is SGDLS and CDR2 is YYNGEE in the germline V gene. The chain's CDR3 is CASSVEVGTGGIYGYTF. DNA of the CDR3: TGTGCCAGCAGCGTAGAGGTCGGGACAGGGGGGATCTATGGCTACACCTTC.

The chain recombines TRBV7-9 with TRBJ2-2; D gene ambiguous. CDR3 length equals 15 residues. V was shortened by 1 base and J by 0 bases, with 6 bases between the two germline ends. Germline CDR1 SEHNR, CDR2 FQNEAQ (reference sequence). The CDR3 is CASSLDAANTGELFF. CDR3 bases: TGTGCCAGCAGCTTAGACGCAGCGAACACCGGGGAGCTGTTTTTT.

This chain links TRBV5-1 with TRBJ2-7; D is perhaps TRBD2 (6 bases). V gave up 0 bases and J gave up 5 bases, with 12 bases separating them. CDR1 is SGHRS, CDR2 YFSETQ, per germline. The CDR3 has 14 residues. CDR3 in amino acids: CASSLGSREDEQYF. The CDR3 nucleotides read TGCGCCAGCAGCTTGGGTTCCAGGGAGGACGAGCAGTACTTC.

The chain uses TRBV29-1 and TRBJ2-3, with D tentatively TRBD2 (5 bases). Trimming took 5 bases from V and 4 from J, leaving 13 bases between them. The germline gives CDR1 SQVTM, CDR2 ANQGSEA. The CDR3 totals 13 residues. The CDR3 here is CSVLVLAPDTQYF. CDR3 bases: TGCAGCGTTTTGGTCCTAGCTCCAGATACGCAGTATTTT.

This chain's CDR3 is CASRTGTSTDTQYF. The DNA of the CDR3 is TGCGCCAGCCGGACAGGGACTAGCACAGATACGCAGTATTTT. This chain links TRBV4-3 with TRBJ2-3; 8 bases agree with TRBD1. Germline CDR1 and CDR2: LGHNA and YSLEER. This CDR3 has 14 amino acids. The junction had 4 bases not matched to a gene; V was cut back by 8 bases and J by 0 bases.

The CDR3 DNA reads TGCGCCAGCAGCCAAGACCCACAGGCCTCATACAATGAGCAGTTCTTC. Translating gives CASSQDPQASYNEQFF. This sequence joins TRBV4-3 and TRBJ2-1; a weak D match, TRBD1 (5 bases). Trimming cost V 0 bases and J 4 bases, with 13 bases left between them. From germline, CDR1 is LGHNA and CDR2 YSLEER. The CDR3 length is 16 residues.

This clone occurred a few times. The gene calls are TRBV11-1 and TRBJ1-6; no clear D gene. V was shortened by 5 bases and J by 5 bases, with 10 bases between the two germline ends. CDR3 length: 14 amino acids. CDR1 is SGHAT, CDR2 FQDESV, per germline (reference sequence). The CDR3 DNA is TGTGCCAGCAGCCTCGGACGGAATAATTCACCCCTCCACTTT. This translates into CASSLGRNNSPLHF.

The gene calls are TRBV2 and TRBJ2-3; D uncertain. Per the germline V gene, CDR1 is SNHLY and CDR2 is FYNNEI. Trimming took off 4 bases at V and 0 bases at J, with 14 bases between the two ends. The CDR3 loop spans 16 amino acids. The CDR3 DNA follows: TGTGCCAGCAGTGTGTGGGCTGAGTCGAGCACAGATACGCAGTATTTT. This codes for CASSVWAESSTDTQYF.

The chain links TRBV19 to TRBJ1-4; D not resolved. In germline, CDR1 is LNHDA, CDR2 SQIVND (reference sequence). V lost 2 bases and J lost 1, with 8 bases in between. The CDR3 runs to 15 residues. In DNA, the CDR3 is TGTGCCAGTAGTATATCTGGAGTAACTAATGAAAAACTGTTTTTT. Translated, it gives CASSISGVTNEKLFF.

The V call is TRBV5-1, the J call TRBJ2-7; 8 bases fit TRBD1. The CDR3 totals 19 residues. V shed 2 bases and J 0 bases; nucleotides not matched to a gene: 16. Germline values: CDR1 SGHRS, CDR2 YFSETQ. DNA of the CDR3: TGCGCCAGCAGCTTAGGACAGGGAAGAAACCCCGGAAGCTCCTACGAGCAGTACTTC. This sequence encodes CASSLGQGRNPGSSYEQYF.

The rearrangement uses TRBV6-5 and TRBJ1-4; possible D gene TRBD1, 5 bases. Per the germline V gene, CDR1 is MNHEY and CDR2 is SVGAGI. The length of the CDR3 is 15 residues. The ends were cut back, 6 bases at V and 8 bases at J, with 19 bases in the middle. The CDR3 sequence: CASSPRGRVEEKLFF. The CDR3 DNA follows: TGTGCCAGCAGCCCCCGGGGCAGGGTGGAGGAAAAACTGTTTTTT.

The chain has TRBV6-5 and TRBJ2-7, with no clear D. The CDR3 is 14 amino acids. V lost 2 bases and J 7 bases, leaving 15 bases between the germline ends. Germline loops: CDR1 MNHEY, CDR2 SVGAGI. The CDR3 coding sequence is TGTGCCAGCAGTTACGGCCGTAAGGGCTCTGAGCAGTACTTC. This translates into CASSYGRKGSEQYF.

The CDR3 reads CASSQDNTPNNYGYTF. The DNA of the CDR3 is TGCGCCAGCAGCCAAGATAACACCCCGAATAACTATGGCTACACCTTC. This chain uses TRBV4-1 with TRBJ1-2; D gene uncertain. The CDR3 consists of 16 residues. V lost 0 bases and J lost 1, with 12 bases in between. Germline assignment: CDR1 MGHRA and CDR2 YSYEKL.

The chain uses TRBV11-3 and TRBJ2-5, with 12 bases aligning to TRBD2. Germline CDR1 reads SGHNT; CDR2 reads YENEEA. The CDR3 is 18 amino acids. J was trimmed by 2 bases and V by 2 bases; bases with no gene match: 9. The DNA of the CDR3 is TGTGCCAGCAGCTTACAACTCCTAGCGGGAGGGAAACAAGAGACCCAGTACTTC. Residues: CASSLQLLAGGKQETQYF.

The chain has TRBV30 and TRBJ2-7, with 15 bases fitting TRBD2. The CDR3 has 19 amino acids. V shed 2 bases and J 2 bases; nucleotides not matched to a gene: 13. Germline V gene sequence: CDR1 GTSNPN, CDR2 SVGIG (reference sequence). The CDR3 DNA follows: TGTGCCTGGAGTACCCAACGGGGACTAGCGGGAGGCCTGCCCTACGAGCAGTACTTC. Protein product: CAWSTQRGLAGGLPYEQYF.

The chain recombines TRBV6-1 with TRBJ1-4; 7 bases align to TRBD1. The CDR3 extends over 14 amino acids. V shed 8 bases, J shed 8 bases, and the junction held 11 bases outside the gene matches. Germline loops: CDR1 MNHNS, CDR2 SASEGT. The CDR3 here is CASGGTVHGEKLFF. In DNA form, the CDR3 reads TGTGCCAGCGGGGGGACAGTCCATGGGGAAAAACTGTTTTTT.

The chain is built from TRBV4-1 and TRBJ1-2, with D hard to call. This CDR3 has 16 residues. Looked up from germline, CDR1 is MGHRA and CDR2 is YSYEKL. Trimming pared 1 base from V and 8 bases from J, leaving 20 bases between. The CDR3 DNA reads TGCGCCAGCAGCCAAGGGCTCGCAGTCTGGTCGCAGGGCTACACCTTC. Translating it yields CASSQGLAVWSQGYTF.

The CDR3 loop reads CASGLSGQTYEQYF. Here the CDR3 DNA reads TGTGCTAGTGGTTTGTCGGGACAGACCTACGAGCAGTACTTC. The gene calls are TRBV12-5 and TRBJ2-7, with 7 bases fitting TRBD1. There are 14 residues in the CDR3. J was trimmed by 2 bases and V by 2 bases; bases with no gene match: 3. Germline assignment: CDR1 LGHNT and CDR2 FRNRAP.

The V and J genes are TRBV7-3 and TRBJ2-3; 8 bases align to TRBD2. The CDR3 loop spans 13 amino acids. Germline CDR1 is SGHTA and CDR2 is FQGTGA. The trim removed 5 bases at V and 5 bases at J, leaving 3 bases unmatched. In DNA form, the CDR3 reads TGTGCCAGCAGCAGGGGACTAGAAGATACGCAGTATTTT. Translation: CASSRGLEDTQYF.

This sequence joins TRBV28 and TRBJ2-4; no clear D. The CDR3 is 15 amino acids. Germline V gene data show CDR1 as MDHEN and CDR2 as SYDVKM. Trimming pared 5 bases from V and 3 bases from J, leaving 14 bases between. CDR3 sequence: CASSIAGSSKNIQYF. CDR3 bases: TGTGCCAGCAGTATCGCAGGATCGAGCAAAAACATTCAGTACTTC.